The T cell receptor (beta chain) under discussion was sequenced for a study of blood T cell repertoires in COVID-19. TCRdb's table, derived via immunoSEQ multiplex PCR, lists solely in-frame clones and lacks some. The sample records 80,000 to 100,000 clones, roughly nine tenths being singletons. The CDR3 has 11 amino acids. Germline V gene data show CDR1 as LNHDA and CDR2 as SQIVND (reference sequence). Deletions cut 5 bases from V and 5 bases from J, with 6 bases between. Material: peripheral blood. This rearrangement joins TRBV19 to TRBJ2-5; D ambiguous. The sequence was collected from a human donor with active COVID-19. The donor label of this sample is uncertain. Here the CDR3 DNA reads TGTGCCAGTAGTGCTCGGGAGACCCAGTACTTC. Translation: CASSARETQYF. Variable domain in full (rest from reference TRBV19 and TRBJ2-5): DGGITQSPKYLFRKEGQNVTLSCEQNLNHDAMYWYRQDPGQGLRLIYYSQIVNDFQKGDIAEGYSVSREKKESFPLTVTSAQKNPTAFYLCASSARETQYFGPGTRLLVL.